This note documents a single T cell receptor (beta chain) sequence. The antigen remains undetermined. The CDR3 is made up of 15 amino acids. Trimming took 5 bases from V and 2 from J; bases not matched to a gene: 8. Germline V gene lookup returns CDR1 MNHEY and CDR2 SMNVEV (reference sequence). The data are from a study of cytomegalovirus exposure and HLA in healthy donors. General study results and limits: Further analysis, carried out later, found HLA-associated TCR beta chains more clonally expanded than equally common other chains. For TCR beta chains, V- and J-gene trimming was later linked to a missense DCLRE1C variant. Associated with cytomegalovirus, according to the listing, were 150 to 200 TCR beta chains. As immune exposure information, only CMV serostatus was available.

PCR used 60 Vbeta primers and 13 Jbeta primers. Measured with immunoSEQ multiplex PCR; TCRdb has only the in-frame clones, and not every one. The table records around 150,000 clones, 63% of them present only once. The specimen sequenced was PBMCs. The chain uses TRBV27 and TRBJ1-2; TRBD1 agrees at 7 bases. The source of this sequence is a woman in her sixties in good health and CMV-seropositive. The CDR3 sequence is CASSGGTEPNYGYTF. DNA for the CDR3: TGTGCCAGCAGTGGAGGGACAGAACCAAACTATGGCTACACCTTC.